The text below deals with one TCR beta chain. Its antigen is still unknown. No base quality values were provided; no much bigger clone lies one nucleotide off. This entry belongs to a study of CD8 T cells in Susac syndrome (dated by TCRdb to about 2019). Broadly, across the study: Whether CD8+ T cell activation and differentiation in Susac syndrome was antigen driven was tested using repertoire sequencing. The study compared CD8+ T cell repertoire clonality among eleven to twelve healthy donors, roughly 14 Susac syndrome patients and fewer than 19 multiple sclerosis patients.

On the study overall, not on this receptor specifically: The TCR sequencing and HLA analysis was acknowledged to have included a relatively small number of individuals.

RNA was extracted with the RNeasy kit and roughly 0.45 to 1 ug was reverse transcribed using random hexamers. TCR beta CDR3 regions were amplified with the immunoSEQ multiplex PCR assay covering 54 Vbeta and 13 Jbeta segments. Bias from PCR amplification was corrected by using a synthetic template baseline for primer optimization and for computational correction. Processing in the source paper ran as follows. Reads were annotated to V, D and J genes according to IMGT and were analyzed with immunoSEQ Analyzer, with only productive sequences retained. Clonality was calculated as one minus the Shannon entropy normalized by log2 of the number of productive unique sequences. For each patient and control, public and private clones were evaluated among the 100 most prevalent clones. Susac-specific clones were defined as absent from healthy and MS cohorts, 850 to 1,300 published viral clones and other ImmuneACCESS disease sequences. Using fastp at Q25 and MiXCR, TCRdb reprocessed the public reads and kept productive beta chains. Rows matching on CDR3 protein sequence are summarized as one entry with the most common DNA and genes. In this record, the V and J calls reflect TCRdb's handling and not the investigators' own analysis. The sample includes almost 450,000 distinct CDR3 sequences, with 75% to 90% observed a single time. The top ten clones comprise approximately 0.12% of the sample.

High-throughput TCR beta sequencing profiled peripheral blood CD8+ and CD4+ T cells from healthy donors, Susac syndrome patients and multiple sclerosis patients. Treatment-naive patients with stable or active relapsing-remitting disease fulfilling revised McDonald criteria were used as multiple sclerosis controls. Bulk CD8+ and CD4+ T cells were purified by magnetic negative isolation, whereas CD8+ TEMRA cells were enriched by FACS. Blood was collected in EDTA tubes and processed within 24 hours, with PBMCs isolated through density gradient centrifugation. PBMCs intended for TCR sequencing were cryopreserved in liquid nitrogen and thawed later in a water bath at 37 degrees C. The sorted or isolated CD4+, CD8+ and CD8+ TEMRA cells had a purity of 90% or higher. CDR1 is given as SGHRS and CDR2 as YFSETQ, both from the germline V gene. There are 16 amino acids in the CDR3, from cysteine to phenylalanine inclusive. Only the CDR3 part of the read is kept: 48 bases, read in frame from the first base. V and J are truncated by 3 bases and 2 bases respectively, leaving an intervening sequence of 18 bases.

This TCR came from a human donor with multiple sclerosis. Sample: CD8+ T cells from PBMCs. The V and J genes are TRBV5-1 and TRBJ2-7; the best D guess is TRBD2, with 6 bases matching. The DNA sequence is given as TGCGCCAGCAGCTCGGCCGGGGACTTAACGACCTACGAGCAGTACTTC. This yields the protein CASSSAGDLTTYEQYF.